This is a list of T cell receptor beta chains from one sample in a study of neoadjuvant anti-PD-1 for oral cavity cancer. The protocol was immunoSEQ multiplex PCR, while the TCRdb copy is restricted to in-frame clones and leaves out a portion. The profile shows over 11,000 clones, roughly two thirds of them singletons. The sample in question was PBMCs, obtained before nivolumab (anti-PD-1) treatment. Receptor source: a person aged 40 to 85 with oral cavity squamous cell carcinoma. Both conserved end residues are part of each CDR3. The order of the fields is D gene, J gene, clone size, V gene, CDR3 DNA, CDR3 protein. The D gene is left open where the match is weak. The size of a clone is reported for some rows only, either as once, few or many, or as a class for expanded clones.

TRBD1 TRBJ1-1 few TRBV7-9 TGTGCCAGCAGCCCGGACAGGAATGGGATCTACACTGAAGCTTTCTTT CASSPDRNGIYTEAFF
NA TRBJ1-3 NA TRBV5-1 TGCGCCAGCAGCTCAGGGTCTGGAAACACCATATATTTT CASSSGSGNTIYF
NA TRBJ1-2 few TRBV5-1 TGCGCCAGCAGCTTCCTCTTACAGAAAGCTAACTATGGCTACACCTTC CASSFLLQKANYGYTF
NA TRBJ1-2 NA TRBV28 TGTGCCAGCAGCGCAGGGCAAGAGGGCTACACCTTC CASSAGQEGYTF
NA TRBJ2-1 NA TRBV9 TGTGCCAGCAGCACCCTACAGGACAATGAGCAGTTCTTC CASSTLQDNEQFF
NA TRBJ2-3 NA TRBV30 TGTGCCTGGAACAGGCCTAGCACAGATACGCAGTATTTT CAWNRPSTDTQYF
NA TRBJ1-4 NA TRBV5-1 TGCGCCAGCAGCTTGGGGACGGGACGCGGGAATGAAAAACTGTTTTTT CASSLGTGRGNEKLFF
NA TRBJ1-1 NA TRBV7-2 TGTGCCAGCAGCTTGTGGGGAACTGAAGCTTTCTTT CASSLWGTEAFF
NA TRBJ1-1 once TRBV25-1 TGTGCCAGCAGGTTGAGGACTGAAGCTTTCTTT CASRLRTEAFF
TRBD2 TRBJ2-2 NA TRBV7-3 TGTGCCAGCAGCCCTACCCGACTAGCGGGAGGTAGCATCGGGGAGCTGTTTTTT CASSPTRLAGGSIGELFF
NA TRBJ2-1 NA TRBV9 TGTGCCAGCAGCGTTCGGACTACCGACAATGAGCAGTTCTTC CASSVRTTDNEQFF
NA TRBJ2-1 NA TRBV10-3 TGTGCCATCAGTGAGGAGGGGGGCTCCTACAATGAGCAGTTCTTC CAISEEGGSYNEQFF
TRBD1 TRBJ1-5 NA TRBV13 TGTGCCAGCAGCTTAGGGGACAGGGGAGGACAGCCCCAGCATTTT CASSLGDRGGQPQHF
NA TRBJ2-2 NA TRBV30 TGTGCCTGGAGTGTACGGGCCGGGGAGCTGTTTTTT CAWSVRAGELFF
NA TRBJ1-2 once TRBV19 TGTGCCAGTAGTATAGCGGCCGGGAACAGCTATGGCTACACCTTC CASSIAAGNSYGYTF
NA TRBJ2-1 NA TRBV10-3 TGTGCCATCAGGACCGGGATCAATGAGCAGTTCTTC CAIRTGINEQFF
TRBD2 TRBJ2-4 NA TRBV7-9 TGTGCCAGCAGCTTAGCCGGACTAGCGGGGACCACGAAATTGAACATTCAGTACTTC CASSLAGLAGTTKLNIQYF
NA TRBJ2-1 NA TRBV30 TGTGCCTGGACCCCCCAGGGAAATGAGCAGTTCTTC CAWTPQGNEQFF
NA TRBJ1-1 NA TRBV7-8 TGTGCCAGCAGATTTGGAGTGAACACTGAAGCTTTCTTT CASRFGVNTEAFF
NA TRBJ2-7 NA TRBV1 TGCACCAGCAGCCAACCTGTACTAGCGGCCAAAGAATGCTACGAGCAGTACTTC CTSSQPVLAAKECYEQYF
NA TRBJ2-7 few TRBV27 TGTGCCAGCAGTTTATCGGTCTCGGGACACCTCTACGAGCAGTACTTC CASSLSVSGHLYEQYF
TRBD2 TRBJ2-1 NA TRBV7-9 TGTGCCAGCAGCTCCCTAGCGGGAGGGTACAATGAGCAGTTCTTC CASSSLAGGYNEQFF
NA TRBJ1-4 NA TRBV11-2 TGTGCCAGCAGCTTAAATAGGGGGAATGAAAAACTGTTTTTT CASSLNRGNEKLFF
NA TRBJ1-2 NA TRBV7-3 TGTGCCAGCAGCTACAACGGGGGCTGGGGCTACACCTTC CASSYNGGWGYTF
NA TRBJ1-4 NA TRBV5-1 TGCGCCAGCAGCGGGCAGGGCCGGAATGAAAAACTGTTTTTT CASSGQGRNEKLFF
NA TRBJ1-2 NA TRBV5-1 TGCGCCAGCAGCTTGGAATCGGGTAACTATGGCTACACCTTC CASSLESGNYGYTF
NA TRBJ2-5 NA TRBV9 TGTGCCAGCAGCGTTCGCAACCAAGGAGAGACCCAGTACTTC CASSVRNQGETQYF
NA TRBJ2-5 NA TRBV4-1 TGCGCCAGCAGCCAAGTTGACAACCAAGAGACCCAGTACTTC CASSQVDNQETQYF
TRBD1 TRBJ1-5 few TRBV5-8 TGTGCCAGCAGCCAGACAGGGAGCAATCAGCCCCAGCATTTT CASSQTGSNQPQHF
NA TRBJ1-2 once TRBV7-2 TGTGCCAGCAGCCGGGGGGCAGGGCGGGGTGGCTACACCTTC CASSRGAGRGGYTF
NA TRBJ2-1 NA TRBV29-1 TGCAGCGCCTTAAACAGGGAAAGTAACAATGAGCAGTTCTTC CSALNRESNNEQFF
NA TRBJ1-5 few TRBV19 TGTGCCAGTAGTATAGACAGGGGACCCAGCAATCAGCCCCAGCATTTT CASSIDRGPSNQPQHF
TRBD1 TRBJ2-5 NA TRBV9 TGTGCCAGCAGCGTAGCTAGGGGGCCGGAGACCCAGTACTTC CASSVARGPETQYF
NA TRBJ2-7 once TRBV5-1 TGCGCCAGCAGGAGGTGGGGCTCCTACGAGCAGTACTTC CASRRWGSYEQYF
NA TRBJ1-6 NA TRBV9 TGTGCCAGCAGCGGACGGGACACCTCTTCACCCCTCCACTTT CASSGRDTSSPLHF
NA TRBJ2-2 NA TRBV5-1 TGCGCCAGCAGCGCCTCCGGGACTGTGAACACCGGGGAGCTGTTTTTT CASSASGTVNTGELFF
TRBD2 TRBJ2-1 NA TRBV6-1 TGTGCCAGCAGTGATTCCCCTAGCGGGAGGGCCTATGAGCAGTTCTTC CASSDSPSGRAYEQFF
NA TRBJ1-1 NA TRBV5-5 TGTGCCAGCAGCCTGAGGAGGGGCACTGAAGCTTTCTTT CASSLRRGTEAFF
NA TRBJ1-2 NA TRBV15 TGTGCCACCAGCATGGACAGATTATATGGCTACACCTTC CATSMDRLYGYTF
TRBD1 TRBJ1-2 NA TRBV6-5 TGTGCCACCACGGACAGGGCAATCAACTATGGCTACACCTTC CATTDRAINYGYTF
NA TRBJ1-1 NA TRBV30 TGTGCCTGGAGTGCCCATGCATCCAGGGCCACTGAAGCTTTCTTT CAWSAHASRATEAFF
NA TRBJ1-2 few TRBV2 TGTGCCAGCAGTGAAGATGGGGCTCTCTATGGCTACACCTTC CASSEDGALYGYTF
NA TRBJ1-5 NA TRBV4-1 TGCGCCAGCAGCCAAACAACAGGGAGGTGGCAGCCCCAGCATTTT CASSQTTGRWQPQHF
NA TRBJ2-3 NA TRBV5-4 TGTGCCAGCAGCTTGGGTGGACAGCGTACAGATACGCAGTATTTT CASSLGGQRTDTQYF
TRBD1 TRBJ2-1 NA TRBV11-2 TGTGCCAGCAGCTTAGGGGACAGGGGGAATGAGCAGTTCTTC CASSLGDRGNEQFF
NA TRBJ2-1 NA TRBV19 TGTGCCAGTAGTGCCGGCGCAAACTCCTACAATGAGCAGTTCTTC CASSAGANSYNEQFF
NA TRBJ2-7 NA TRBV10-2 TGCGCCAGCAGTGTATTCAGCTCCTACGAGCAGTACTTC CASSVFSSYEQYF
TRBD1 TRBJ2-7 NA TRBV11-2 TGTGCCAGCAGCCGCCTGGGACAGGCGCTTTCCTCCGAGCAGTACTTC CASSRLGQALSSEQYF
NA TRBJ1-5 few TRBV10-3 TGTGCCATCAGTGAGTCAGGAGCGCCCCGCGGTCAGCCCCAGCATTTT CAISESGAPRGQPQHF
TRBD2 TRBJ2-2 NA TRBV9 TGTGCCAGCAGCGCTCGGGAGGACACCGGGGAGCTGTTTTTT CASSAREDTGELFF
TRBD1 TRBJ2-3 few TRBV10-2 TGCGCCAGCAGCTCCGGGACAGGGATAGATACGCAGTATTTT CASSSGTGIDTQYF
TRBD2 TRBJ2-7 NA TRBV7-9 TGTGCCAGCAGCTCGACTAGCGCTTACGAGCAGTACTTC CASSSTSAYEQYF
NA TRBJ1-1 NA TRBV10-3 TGTGCCATCAGTGGAGTAGGACGGCGTGAAGCTTTCTTT CAISGVGRREAFF
NA TRBJ2-7 once TRBV7-8 TGTGCCAGCAGCTTGGCTAGCCAGAATTCTCGGCAGTACTTC CASSLASQNSRQYF
TRBD2 TRBJ2-2 NA TRBV27 TGTGCCAGCGCAGGAGGCGGGAGGGTCCCCGGGGAGCTGTTTTTT CASAGGGRVPGELFF
NA TRBJ1-4 NA TRBV30 TGTGCCTGGAGTCCCGGAGCGGCAAAACTGTTTTTT CAWSPGAAKLFF
NA TRBJ1-2 NA TRBV27 TGTGCCAGCAGTCCCGCTTGGGGGGCAGGAGACTATGGCTACACCTTC CASSPAWGAGDYGYTF